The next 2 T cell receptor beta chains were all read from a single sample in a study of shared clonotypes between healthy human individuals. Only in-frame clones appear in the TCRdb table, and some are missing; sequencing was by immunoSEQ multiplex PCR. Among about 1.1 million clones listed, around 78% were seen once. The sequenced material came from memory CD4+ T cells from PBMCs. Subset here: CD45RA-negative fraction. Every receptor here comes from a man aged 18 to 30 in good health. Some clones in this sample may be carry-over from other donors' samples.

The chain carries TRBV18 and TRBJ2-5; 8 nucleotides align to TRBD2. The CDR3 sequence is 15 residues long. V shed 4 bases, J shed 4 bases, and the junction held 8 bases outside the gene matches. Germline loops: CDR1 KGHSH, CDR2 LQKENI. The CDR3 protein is CASSQLLAAGETQYF. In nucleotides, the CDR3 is TGTGCCAGCTCACAGCTACTAGCGGCGGGAGAGACCCAGTACTTC.

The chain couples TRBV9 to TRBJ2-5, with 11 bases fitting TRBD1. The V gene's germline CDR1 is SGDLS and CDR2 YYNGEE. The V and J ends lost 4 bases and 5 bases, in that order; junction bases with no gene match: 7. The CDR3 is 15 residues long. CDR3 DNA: TGTGCCAGCAGCCCTGGGACAGGGGGATACGAGACCCAGTACTTC. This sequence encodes CASSPGTGGYETQYF. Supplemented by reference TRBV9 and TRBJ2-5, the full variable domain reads DSGVTQTPKHLITATGQRVTLRCSPRSGDLSVYWYQQSLDQGLQFLIQYYNGEERAKGNILERFSAQQFPDLHSELNLSSLELGDSALYFCASSPGTGGYETQYFGPGTRLLVL.